The clone carrying this TCR beta chain was seen only a few times. Antigen: not known. Per the study methods: To classify distant metastasis in papillary thyroid cancer, a model was built from CDR3 differences across clinicopathological groups. TCRdb re-called the PCR reads through MiXCR. TCRdb assigned the V and J calls; the authors' analysis was not used. The repertoire consists of tens of thousands of clones, with roughly an eighth occurring once and the leading ten covering about 6.2%. Every patient was untreated before thyroid surgery. These data belong to a study of metastatic and nonmetastatic thyroid tumors. CDR3 length: 16 residues. V lost 3 bases and J lost 6; bases outside the gene matches: 10. General study findings and limits: For both blood and tumor, malignant thyroid tumors reportedly showed significantly higher TCR beta diversity than benign nodules did.

Material: blood. The chain is built from TRBV12-3 or TRBV12-4 and TRBJ2-1; TRBD1 aligns across 8 bases. The clonotype originates from a male donor with papillary thyroid cancer or a benign thyroid nodule (not recorded which). Some clones in this sample may be carry-over from other donors' samples. The CDR3 spells CASSLEPGGRGNEQFF. CDR3 coding DNA: TGTGCCAGCAGTTTGGAGCCAGGGGGCCGGGGCAATGAGCAGTTCTTC.